The clone carrying this T cell receptor (beta chain) was observed many times. The antigen is not known. The sample belongs to a study of T cells in Graves' hyperthyroidism and ophthalmopathy. The CDR3 spans 13 residues. Germline V gene sequence: CDR1 LNHDA, CDR2 SQIVND (reference sequence). V shed 7 bases, J shed 0 bases, and the junction held 2 bases outside the gene matches. Whole-study findings and limits: Model output signaled ophthalmopathy a median approximately 6 months ahead of onset.

Exclusion followed for patients with uncontrolled infection, other autoimmune disease, pregnancy or lactation. Each 10 ml fresh peripheral blood draw supplied the PBMCs. Using RNA transcripts as the source, TCR beta CDR3 regions were amplified. During a first-round RT-PCR of the TCR CDR3, the HTBI primer set was used. Via MiXCR, TCRdb re-called the multiplex PCR reads, giving one row per CDR3 protein. The table includes about 690,000 distinct CDR3 sequences, roughly 17% detected once. This TCR came from a man between 50 and 59 years old with Graves' hyperthyroidism. Sample: blood. V gene TRBV19 combines with J gene TRBJ1-1; 7 positions agree with TRBD1. CDR3 DNA: TGTGCCAGTAAGGGACAGTTGAACACTGAAGCTTTCTTT. This translates into CASKGQLNTEAFF.